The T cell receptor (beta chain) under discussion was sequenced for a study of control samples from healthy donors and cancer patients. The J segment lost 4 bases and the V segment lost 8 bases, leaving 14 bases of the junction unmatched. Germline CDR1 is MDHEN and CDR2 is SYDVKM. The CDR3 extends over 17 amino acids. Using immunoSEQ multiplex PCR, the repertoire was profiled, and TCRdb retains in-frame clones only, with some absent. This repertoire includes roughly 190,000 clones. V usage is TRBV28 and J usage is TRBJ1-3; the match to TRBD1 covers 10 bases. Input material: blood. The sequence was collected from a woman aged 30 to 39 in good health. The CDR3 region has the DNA TGTGCCAGCGGGGGACAGGGGATGATTCGGTGGGGAAACACCATATATTTT. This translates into CASGGQGMIRWGNTIYF.